Below are 21 T cell receptor beta chains sequenced from a single sample in a study of T cell changes during pregnancy in multiple sclerosis. Measured with immunoSEQ multiplex PCR; TCRdb has only the in-frame clones, and not every one. This table has about 28,000 clones, about 83% appearing once. The sample here was CD8+ T cells from peripheral blood mononuclear cells, taken after pregnancy. The source is a female donor with multiple sclerosis, enrolled in a pregnancy study.

The V call is TRBV14, the J call TRBJ1-1; possibly TRBD1 for D (5 bases). Trimming pared 2 bases from V and 1 base from J, leaving 11 bases between. Germline lookup yields CDR1 SGHDN and CDR2 FVKESK. The CDR3 has 15 amino acids. CDR3 DNA: TGTGCCAGCAGCCAATACGACCAGGGGAACACTGAAGCTTTCTTT. This codes for CASSQYDQGNTEAFF.

This clone has only one observation. The chain has TRBV10-2 and TRBJ2-1; maybe TRBD1 (6 bases). Trimming cost V 2 bases and J 4 bases, with 9 bases left between them. The germline V gene has CDR1 WSHSY and CDR2 SAAADI. The CDR3 has 14 residues. The CDR3 bases are TGCGCCAGCAGTGAGCCGGACAGATACAATGAGCAGTTCTTC. It yields the protein CASSEPDRYNEQFF.

The chain carries TRBV6-1 and TRBJ1-5; TRBD1 aligns across 7 bases. This CDR3 is 15 amino acids long. CDR1 and CDR2 from the germline V gene are MNHNS and SASEGT. V was pared by 1 base and J by 10 bases, with 10 bases of the junction left unmatched. The CDR3 is CASSEDPRGDFPQHF. In nucleotides, the CDR3 is TGTGCCAGCAGTGAAGACCCCAGGGGGGACTTCCCCCAGCATTTT.

This chain joins TRBV15 and TRBJ1-5; D not certain. Trimming pared 5 bases from V and 4 bases from J, leaving 12 bases between. Germline-derived CDR1 and CDR2 are LNHNV and YYDKDF (reference sequence). This CDR3 is 14 amino acids long. The CDR3 DNA follows: TGTGCCACCAGCCCCTTGGGCGGGAATCAGCCCCAGCATTTT. Its protein is CATSPLGGNQPQHF.

This clone has just one count. The chain couples TRBV19 to TRBJ2-7; TRBD1 matches 9 bases. Unmatched junction bases numbered 8, after V lost 5 bases and J lost 3 bases. The CDR3 runs to 15 residues. The germline V gene encodes CDR1 LNHDA and CDR2 SQIVND (reference sequence). This CDR3 is CASSSRTGDLYEQYF. The CDR3 region has the DNA TGTGCCAGTAGTTCCAGGACAGGGGACCTCTACGAGCAGTACTTC.

The chain uses TRBV11-1 and TRBJ2-7; perhaps TRBD2 as D (6 bases). The CDR3 totals 14 residues. The ends were cut back, 3 bases at V and 2 bases at J, with 11 bases in the middle. Germline values: CDR1 SGHAT, CDR2 FQDESV (reference sequence). The CDR3 nucleotides read TGTGCCAGCAGCTTCAACGGGGGAGCCTACGAGCAGTACTTC. It codes for CASSFNGGAYEQYF.

DNA for the CDR3: TGTGCAAGTCGCTTAAGCCCCAACGACACCGGGGAGCTGTTTTTT. It codes for CASRLSPNDTGELFF. The rearrangement links TRBV12-2 to TRBJ2-2; TRBD2 is the table's D call and was not checked against the DNA. TRBV12-2 is given as a pseudogene. The CDR3 loop spans 15 amino acids.

The chain has TRBV30 and TRBJ1-1, with D possibly TRBD1 on 5 matching bases. With 1 base removed from V and 1 base from J, the gap between germline ends came to 10 bases. CDR3 length equals 14 residues. Germline V gives CDR1 GTSNPN, CDR2 SVGIG (reference sequence). CDR3 in DNA: TGTGCCTGGAGTGGTGGGAGGGGGAACACTGAAGCTTTCTTT. Protein product: CAWSGGRGNTEAFF.

The rearrangement links TRBV5-6 to TRBJ2-3, with 9 nucleotides matching TRBD2. Germline CDR1 reads SGHDT; CDR2 reads YYEEEE. The CDR3 has 15 amino acids. Germline trimming cut 6 bases from V and 4 bases from J; bases unmatched to any gene: 9. CDR3 loop: CASISAGGSADTQYF. In DNA, the CDR3 is TGTGCCAGCATATCGGCGGGGGGGAGTGCAGATACGCAGTATTTT.

This clone appeared a few times. The chain employs TRBV5-1 and TRBJ1-1, with D unclear. CDR1 SGHRS and CDR2 YFSETQ come from the germline V gene. There are 11 residues in the CDR3. V lost 1 base and J lost 8, with 6 bases in between. This chain's CDR3 is CASSLPGEAFF. DNA for the CDR3: TGCGCCAGCAGCTTGCCGGGGGAAGCTTTCTTT.

The chain joins TRBV27 to TRBJ2-2; 9 nucleotides line up with TRBD1. The length of the CDR3 is 15 residues. CDR1 and CDR2 (germline): MNHEY, SMNVEV (reference sequence). Trimming removed 3 bases from V and 4 bases from J; junction bases left unmatched: 3. The CDR3 spells CASSLTGGSTGELFF. CDR3 DNA: TGTGCCAGCAGTTTGACAGGGGGAAGCACCGGGGAGCTGTTTTTT.

This chain connects TRBV27 to TRBJ2-3; the D is unclear. Trimming left V 6 bases short and J 6 bases short, with 10 bases between. Germline CDR1 reads MNHEY; CDR2 reads SMNVEV (reference sequence). This CDR3 has 12 amino acids. CDR3 region: CASSGPTDTQYF. In nucleotides, the CDR3 is TGTGCCAGCAGCGGTCCCACGGATACGCAGTATTTT.

The chain links TRBV2 to TRBJ2-2; 8 bases map to TRBD1. After removal of 5 bases from V and 2 bases from J, the junction contained 10 bases not matched to a gene. This CDR3 has 17 amino acids. In germline, CDR1 is SNHLY, CDR2 FYNNEI. The CDR3 DNA reads as TGTGCCAGCAGTCCCCCAGGGGGCCCTATCAACACCGGGGAGCTGTTTTTT. This translates into CASSPPGGPINTGELFF.

This clone came up once. This chain links TRBV6-5 with TRBJ2-5; possibly TRBD2 for D (6 bases). The ends were cut back, 2 bases at V and 5 bases at J, with 18 bases in the middle. This CDR3 is built from 16 residues. From germline, CDR1 is MNHEY and CDR2 SVGAGI. The CDR3 DNA is TGTGCCAGCAGTTACAGTATTGGAGGGGCGGGGGAGACCCAGTACTTC. Residues: CASSYSIGGAGETQYF.

The chain uses TRBV9 and TRBJ2-1; 8 nucleotides line up with TRBD2. Germline V gives CDR1 SGDLS, CDR2 YYNGEE. The V segment lost 5 bases and the J segment 5 bases; nucleotides outside the gene matches: 15. This CDR3 comprises 17 residues. The chain's CDR3 is CASSKLYSGVRDNEQFF. In DNA, the CDR3 is TGTGCCAGCAGTAAATTATATAGCGGGGTTAGGGACAATGAGCAGTTCTTC.

This chain joins TRBV10-1 and TRBJ2-3, with 7 bases aligning to TRBD1. CDR1 WNHNN and CDR2 SYGVQD come from the germline V gene (reference sequence). The CDR3 has 17 residues. J lost 1 base, V lost 3 bases, and 10 bases had no gene match. For the CDR3, the DNA is TGCGCCAGCAGTGAAGTACAAGGGACAGCGCGCACAGATACGCAGTATTTT. Its translation: CASSEVQGTARTDTQYF.

This clone was found once. V gene TRBV2 combines with J gene TRBJ1-2; 11 bases align to TRBD1. The CDR3 extends over 16 amino acids. Germline CDR1 is SNHLY and CDR2 is FYNNEI. J lost 0 bases, V lost 5 bases, and 5 bases had no gene match. This chain's CDR3 is CASSRDRGGANYGYTF. The CDR3 DNA reads TGTGCCAGCAGTCGGGACAGGGGGGGAGCTAACTATGGCTACACCTTC.

This clone was observed a single time. The V and J genes are TRBV6-4 and TRBJ2-3, with D possibly matching TRBD2 (6 bases). Trimming left V 3 bases short and J 2 bases short, with 9 bases between. Per the germline V gene, CDR1 is MRHNA and CDR2 is SNTAGT. The CDR3 has 14 residues. In DNA form, the CDR3 reads TGTGCCAGCAGTGAGCGGGGTATCACAGATACGCAGTATTTT. It codes for CASSERGITDTQYF.

The rearrangement links TRBV5-1 to TRBJ2-2; D possibly corresponds to TRBD1 (6 bases). Germline V lookup: CDR1 SGHRS, CDR2 YFSETQ. Trimming stripped 2 bases from V and 2 bases from J, with 10 bases between. The CDR3 has 15 amino acids. This CDR3 reads CASSLQGGNTGELFF. CDR3 DNA: TGCGCCAGCAGCTTACAGGGTGGAAACACCGGGGAGCTGTTTTTT.

V usage is TRBV15 and J usage is TRBJ1-2; 11 nucleotides align to TRBD1. V shed 4 bases and J 9 bases; nucleotides not matched to a gene: 7. The CDR3 runs 14 residues. Germline values: CDR1 LNHNV, CDR2 YYDKDF (reference sequence). As DNA, the CDR3 is TGTGCCACCAGCAACTCGGACAGGGGGCAAAGCTACACCTTC. Translating it yields CATSNSDRGQSYTF.

This clone was observed a handful of times. The V and J genes are TRBV4-1 and TRBJ1-1; tentative D call: TRBD1 (5 bases). CDR3 size: 13 residues. The V end lost 1 base, the J end lost 5 bases, and 8 bases lay between the germline ends. Germline CDR1 is MGHRA and CDR2 is YSYEKL. DNA for the CDR3: TGCGCCAGCAGCCAAGTGGAGGGGACTGAAGCTTTCTTT. Its translation: CASSQVEGTEAFF.